These 8 T cell receptor beta chains were sequenced from one sample in a study of regulatory T cells in long-lasting Graves disease. Specified time point: persistent/refractory GD, antithyroid drugs over 5 years with positive TRAb. The TCR library was made from RNA that had been extracted from PBMCs in TRIzol. For TCR beta, libraries came from iRepertoire HTBI primers and Arm-PCR of CDR3 regions. TCRdb reprocessed the multiplex PCR reads via MiXCR and lists one record per CDR3 protein. The sample shows around 400,000 distinct CDR3 sequences, roughly 23% of them seen only once. This material consisted of peripheral blood mononuclear cells (PBMCs), taken when the disease was refractory, from a patient treated with antithyroid drugs. The receptors derive from a female donor with Graves disease.

This clonotype was counted a few times. This chain connects TRBV28 to TRBJ2-2; D possibly corresponds to TRBD1 (6 bases). The CDR3 is 12 amino acids. Germline V CDR1 and CDR2: MDHEN, SYDVKM. V gave up 3 bases and J gave up 14 bases, with 13 bases separating them. The CDR3 region is CASSFLTGNLFF. CDR3 bases: TGTGCCAGCAGTTTCTTAACAGGGAACCTGTTTTTT.

This clonotype was detected ten times or more. This chain uses TRBV28 with TRBJ2-7, with D uncertain. Trimming took off 3 bases at V and 3 bases at J, with 9 bases between the two ends. The CDR3 is 13 amino acids. Germline V gives CDR1 MDHEN, CDR2 SYDVKM. The CDR3 sequence: CASSLGLGYEQYF. Written as DNA, the CDR3 is TGTGCCAGCAGTTTGGGGTTGGGCTACGAGCAGTACTTC.

V usage is TRBV18 and J usage is TRBJ2-7; 9 nucleotides agree with TRBD1. This CDR3 has 20 residues. After removal of 3 bases from V and 2 bases from J, the junction contained 20 bases not matched to a gene. Germline loops: CDR1 KGHSH, CDR2 LQKENI. The CDR3, as DNA: TGTGCCAGCTCACCGGAGCCGGGACAGGGATTATCTCGAGGCCCCTACGAGCAGTACTTC. Translating gives CASSPEPGQGLSRGPYEQYF. The whole variable domain, remainder taken from reference TRBV18 and TRBJ2-7, is NAGVMQNPRHLVRRRGQEARLRCSPMKGHSHVYWYRQLPEEGLKFMVYLQKENIIDESGMPKERFSAEFPKEGPSILRIQQVVRGDSAAYFCASSPEPGQGLSRGPYEQYFGPGTRLTVT.

There are many counts of this clonotype. CDR3 sequence (DNA): TGTGCCAGCAGCCTGGGGGATGAGCAGTTCTTC. It specifies CASSLGDEQFF. The chain has TRBV7-3 and TRBJ2-1; possibly TRBD1 or TRBD2 for D (5 bases each). Trimming removed 5 bases from V and 8 bases from J, with 7 bases in between. Germline V gene sequence: CDR1 SGHTA, CDR2 FQGTGA. The CDR3 length is 11 residues.

This clonotype was counted many times. The V gene is TRBV28, the J gene TRBJ2-5; D may be TRBD1 or TRBD2 (6 bases each). The CDR3 length is 17 residues. Germline CDR1 and CDR2: MDHEN and SYDVKM. With 8 bases removed from V and 1 base from J, the gap between germline ends came to 23 bases. The CDR3 DNA reads as TGTGCCAGCGACCTAGCGTCCCGATCAGGGGCCCAAGAGACCCAGTACTTC. Residues: CASDLASRSGAQETQYF. The full variable domain, with the rest looked up from reference TRBV28 and TRBJ2-5, is DVKVTQSSRYLVKRTGEKVFLECVQDMDHENMFWYRQDPGLGLRLIYFSYDVKMKEKGDIPEGYSVSREKKERFSLILESASTNQTSMYLCASDLASRSGAQETQYFGPGTRLLVL.

The table lists this clonotype with a few counts. The chain is built from TRBV19 and TRBJ1-5; unclear D gene. Germline V gene lookup returns CDR1 LNHDA and CDR2 SQIVND (reference sequence). Trimming shortened V by 3 bases and J by 6 bases, and 12 bases separated the two germline ends. The CDR3 runs to 14 residues. The CDR3 bases are TGTGCCAGTAGTATCGTGGGCGGGCCTCAGCCCCAGCATTTT. It is translated as CASSIVGGPQPQHF. Filled out from reference TRBV19 and TRBJ1-5, the complete variable domain reads DGGITQSPKYLFRKEGQNVTLSCEQNLNHDAMYWYRQDPGQGLRLIYYSQIVNDFQKGDIAEGYSVSREKKESFPLTVTSAQKNPTAFYLCASSIVGGPQPQHFGDGTRLSIL.

This clonotype was seen repeatedly, ten times or more. This chain links TRBV5-1 with TRBJ2-7; TRBD1 matches at 9 bases. Germline CDR1 is SGHRS and CDR2 is YFSETQ. V gave up 0 bases and J gave up 6 bases; unmatched junction bases: 7. This CDR3 has 15 residues. The CDR3 spells CASSLEPGQGGEQYF. In DNA, the CDR3 is TGCGCCAGCAGCTTGGAACCGGGACAGGGTGGCGAGCAGTACTTC. Full variable domain (missing parts from reference TRBV5-1 and TRBJ2-7): KAGVTQTPRYLIKTRGQQVTLSCSPISGHRSVSWYQQTPGQGLQFLFEYFSETQRNKGNFPGRFSGRQFSNSRSEMNVSTLELGDSALYLCASSLEPGQGGEQYFGPGTRLTVT.

V gene TRBV6-1 combines with J gene TRBJ2-3; maybe TRBD2 (6 bases). Trimming shortened V by 6 bases and J by 1 base, and 17 bases separated the two germline ends. Germline CDR1 and CDR2: MNHNS and SASEGT. The CDR3 spans 16 residues. CDR3 sequence (DNA): TGTGCCAGCAGCCCAGGGAGGAACCGGGGCACAGATACGCAGTATTTT. It codes for CASSPGRNRGTDTQYF.